The 6 T cell receptor beta chains listed next were all sequenced from one sample in a study of T-cell memory formation after mild COVID-19. TCRdb itself ran the 5' RACE reads through MiXCR, one entry per CDR3 protein. The sample contains approximately 42,000 distinct CDR3 sequences, roughly 7.2% of which appear only once. The sequencing input was PBMCs or a T cell subset sorted from them (not recorded which). The receptors shown here come from an adult who had mild COVID-19 (a few samples of this study predate the infection). Cell type and time point are not known.

Concerning this clonotype itself: With a much larger clone just one base away, this may be a read error. The rearrangement links TRBV6-5 to TRBJ2-5; 8 bases line up with TRBD2. There are 15 residues in the CDR3. V lost 5 bases, J lost 5 bases, and 10 bases stayed unmatched. Germline V gene lookup returns CDR1 MNHEY and CDR2 SVGAGI. This chain's CDR3 is CASSKGLASGETQYF. The CDR3 nucleotides read TGTGCCAGCAGTAAAGGACTAGCTAGTGGGGAGACCCAGTACTTC.

In its sample, this clonotype was seen many times. This chain uses TRBV5-1 with TRBJ2-5; the D call may be TRBD1 or TRBD2 (6 bases each). Germline V gives CDR1 SGHRS, CDR2 YFSETQ. The V end was cut by 4 bases, the J end by 5 bases, with 18 bases between. CDR3 length equals 15 residues. Written as DNA, the CDR3 is TGCGCCAGCAGCCAGCGAGTGGGGGGCCGGGAGACCCAGTACTTC. It encodes CASSQRVGGRETQYF.

This clonotype has a count of ten or more. The chain employs TRBV9 and TRBJ2-1, with TRBD2 matching over 7 bases. Germline V gives CDR1 SGDLS, CDR2 YYNGEE. The CDR3 covers 13 residues. J lost 9 bases, V lost 0 bases, and 3 bases had no gene match. CDR3 loop: CASSVDAGVEQFF. CDR3 nucleotides: TGTGCCAGCAGCGTAGACGCGGGAGTTGAGCAGTTCTTC.

There are many counts of this clonotype. The rearrangement joins TRBV4-2 to TRBJ1-5, with a tentative D call TRBD1 (6 bases). This CDR3 spans 16 amino acids. Germline values: CDR1 LGHNA, CDR2 YNFKEQ. Between the trimmed V and J ends, which lost 0 bases and 4 bases, there was a span of 13 bases. In DNA, the CDR3 is TGTGCCAGCAGCCAAGATCGACTGAGGGGGAATCAGCCCCAGCATTTT. Protein product: CASSQDRLRGNQPQHF.

This clonotype was seen a few times. The chain employs TRBV5-4 and TRBJ2-7; the D call may be TRBD1 or TRBD2 (5 bases each). The CDR3 contains 16 residues. Germline V CDR1 and CDR2: SGHNT, YYREEE (reference sequence). The ends were cut back, 1 base at V and 5 bases at J, with 19 bases in the middle. The CDR3 nucleotides read TGTGCCAGCAGCTTGTCCCCGGGACGGAGCCTTAACGAGCAGTACTTC. Protein product: CASSLSPGRSLNEQYF.

Ten or more counts support this clonotype. This chain uses TRBV6-2 or TRBV6-3 with TRBJ2-5; 11 nucleotides line up with TRBD2. Germline loops: CDR1 MNHEY, CDR2 SVGEGT. J lost 5 bases, V lost 4 bases, and 6 bases had no gene match. The CDR3 is 15 amino acids. CDR3 sequence: CASSSLWTSGETQYF. In nucleotides, the CDR3 is TGTGCCAGCAGTTCGTTGTGGACTAGCGGGGAGACCCAGTACTTC.